This T cell receptor (beta chain) was sequenced for a study of CD8+CD57+ T cells in acquired aplastic anemia. General study findings and limits: Any difference that existed in CD8+ Simpson's diversity between patients and controls was not significant.

It was genomic DNA that served as the template for profiling TCR beta VDJ and CDR3. TCRdb re-called the reads through MiXCR, storing one row per CDR3 protein. This table has 200,000 to 300,000 distinct CDR3 sequences, approximately 80% appearing once. The authors sequenced patients whose flow cytometry had shown CD8+CD57+ cell expansion. With respect to this clonotype: The target antigen is unknown. The junction does not match germline at one end; this may be a read error.

Per germline, CDR1 SEHNR and CDR2 FQNEAQ (reference sequence). The CDR3 loop spans 14 amino acids. The chain is built from TRBV7-9 and TRBJ1-1; tentative D call: TRBD1 (6 bases). This sequence was found in a human donor with aplastic anemia. The sample comprised sorted CD4+, CD8+, or CD8+CD57+ T cells (not recorded which) from PBMCs. The CDR3 nucleotides read TGTGCCAGTAGTATAGAGGGGGGGCGGACTGAAGATTTCTTT. It encodes CASSIEGGRTEDFF.